Included here is one TCR beta chain sequence, with context. No antigen is known for it. This sample is drawn from a study of CD8 T cells in ankylosing spondylitis. Study-level findings and limits: Existing reports had already noted some motif variants in reactive arthritis synovial fluid and blood. The authors found the disease-linked clones to be CD8+ and relatively rare in peripheral blood. Significant enrichment of disease-linked clones was reported in matched ankylosing spondylitis synovial fluid. Apparently characteristic of ankylosing spondylitis blood was a TCR beta motif (roughly 8 highly homologous variants).

Trimming removed 2 bases at V and 5 bases at J, with 13 bases between. CDR1 SGHVS and CDR2 FQNEAQ come from the germline V gene. CDR3 size: 16 residues. TCRdb reanalysed the 5' RACE reads using MiXCR and keeps one entry per CDR3 protein. The sample yields about 89,000 distinct CDR3 sequences, 27% seen once. The chain uses TRBV7-8 and TRBJ1-6, with no clear D. This TCR was recovered from a male donor with ankylosing spondylitis or in good health (not recorded which). Source material: blood, either unsorted or a sorted T cell fraction (not recorded which). The CDR3 DNA follows: TGTGCCAGCAGCTTATTGTCAGCCACAAATAATTCACCCCTCCACTTT. Translation gives CASSLLSATNNSPLHF.